Sequencing of this TCR beta chain was carried out in a study of molecular identifiers for immune sequencing clone quantification. Germline V CDR1 and CDR2: MGHRA, YSYEKL. Trimming took 2 bases from V and 4 from J, leaving 14 bases between them. There are 15 residues in the CDR3. Points from the study as a whole: Jurkat TCR RNA that was spiked in from one cell was reportedly detectable among around 1 million naive cells.

Using its own MiXCR run on the PCR reads, TCRdb lists one record per CDR3 protein. The profile covers 400,000 to 600,000 distinct CDR3 sequences, with over 20% appearing a single time and about 0.78% taken by the ten largest. This clonotype occurred a few times. Its antigen is not known. Sequencing used naive CD8+ T cells from blood, with Jurkat cell RNA spiked in. Subset defined: FACS-sorted CD8+CD4-CCR7+CD45RA+ naive T cells. This sequence was found in a human donor in good health. Some libraries in this study had Jurkat cell RNA spiked in. The chain links TRBV4-1 to TRBJ1-1; D is possibly TRBD1 (5 bases). CDR3 in amino acids: CASSQNQGATTEAFF. CDR3 coding DNA: TGCGCCAGCAGCCAAAACCAGGGCGCGACCACTGAAGCTTTCTTT.